Listed below are T cell receptor beta chains from one sample, sequenced in a study of blood T cell repertoires in COVID-19. Some clones are missing from TCRdb's copy, which holds only in-frame ones; the method was immunoSEQ multiplex PCR. This sample has about 150,000 clones; roughly 85% occur once, and the top ten carry about 4.4%. Sequenced material: PBMCs or T cells enriched from blood (not recorded which). These receptors were obtained from a man aged 50 to 59 who had recovered from COVID-19. CDR3s leave out the opening cysteine and the closing phenylalanine or tryptophan. The order of the fields is V gene, J gene, CDR3 protein.

TRBV7-2	TRBJ2-7	ASSLSGRYEQY
TRBV6-2/TRBV6-3	TRBJ1-2	ASSYATGYYGYT
TRBV12-3/TRBV12-4	TRBJ1-5	ASSPRGNQPQH
TRBV5-4	TRBJ1-2	ASLSAGGALSNYGYT
TRBV2	TRBJ1-5	ASSDRGFNQPQH
TRBV27	TRBJ2-6	ASRESGFPGANVLT
TRBV2	TRBJ2-3	ASSRDRGADTQY
TRBV6-6	TRBJ1-5	ASSPPPRYNQPQH
TRBV24-1	TRBJ1-5	ATSSEGLQPQH
TRBV3-1/TRBV3-2	TRBJ1-2	ASSQCPVTGKEGCYGYT
TRBV9	TRBJ2-5	ASSVRSGRPETQY
TRBV2	TRBJ1-4	ASSVGGLSTNEKLF
TRBV11-1	TRBJ2-7	ASRPSGSPYEQY
TRBV28	TRBJ2-3	ASSLSGSRADTQY
TRBV19	TRBJ2-1	ASSIDKWRGGDEQF
TRBV19	TRBJ1-1	ASSIERTGKRNTEAF
TRBV30	TRBJ1-3	AWTGWFSGNTIY
TRBV27	TRBJ2-5	ASSHLAGEETQY
TRBV7-6	TRBJ1-6	ASSFGQVGNSPLH
TRBV4-3	TRBJ2-3	ASSQDQGTDTQY
TRBV24-1	TRBJ2-2	ATSDRTGTITGELF
TRBV2	TRBJ2-2	ASSSFEDRSTGELF
TRBV9	TRBJ1-4	ASSEGGTNEKLF
TRBV5-8	TRBJ2-1	ASSSAGTFYNEQF
TRBV27	TRBJ2-1	ASSFLVRDNEQF
TRBV28	TRBJ1-3	VTSGNTIY
TRBV7-3	TRBJ2-3	ASSLGTVADTQY
TRBV12-3/TRBV12-4	TRBJ1-2	ASGDNRGER
TRBV2	TRBJ1-2	ASSEGGRKYGYT
TRBV7-2	TRBJ1-5	ASSPWTGNGQPQH
TRBV5-1	TRBJ2-3	ASSRTGTDTQY
TRBV30	TRBJ1-4	AWSFTGEKLF
TRBV28	TRBJ2-3	ASSSRLAGAFTDTQY
TRBV4-3	TRBJ1-4	ASSPSYSRREKLF
TRBV7-2	TRBJ1-1	ASSLQGGTEAF
TRBV27	TRBJ2-4	ASSLISGGNIQY